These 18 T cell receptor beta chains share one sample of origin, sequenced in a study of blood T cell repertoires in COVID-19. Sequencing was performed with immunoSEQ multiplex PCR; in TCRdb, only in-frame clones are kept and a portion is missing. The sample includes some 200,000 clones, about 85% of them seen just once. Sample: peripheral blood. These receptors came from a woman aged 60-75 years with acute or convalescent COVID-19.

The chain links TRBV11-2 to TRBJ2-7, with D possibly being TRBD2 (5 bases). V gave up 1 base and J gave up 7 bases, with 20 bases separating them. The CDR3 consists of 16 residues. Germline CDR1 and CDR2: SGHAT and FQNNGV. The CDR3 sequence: CASSLAASGRPGEQYV. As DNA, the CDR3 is TGTGCCAGCAGCTTAGCGGCTAGTGGACGCCCGGGGGAGCAGTACGTC.

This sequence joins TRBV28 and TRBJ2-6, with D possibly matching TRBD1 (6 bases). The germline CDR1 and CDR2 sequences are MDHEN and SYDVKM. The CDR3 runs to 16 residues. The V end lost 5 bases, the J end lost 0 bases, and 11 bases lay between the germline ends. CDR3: CASSPGHRSGANVLTF. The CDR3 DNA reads TGTGCCAGCAGTCCGGGACACCGCTCTGGGGCCAACGTCCTGACTTTC.

The CDR3 DNA reads TGTGCCAGTAGTATTATAGCGAATTCCTACAATGAGCAGTTCTTC. Its protein is CASSIIANSYNEQFF. The chain uses TRBV19 and TRBJ2-1; D possibly corresponds to TRBD2 (5 bases). V was trimmed by 3 bases and J by 1 base, leaving 10 bases between them. Germline lookup yields CDR1 LNHDA and CDR2 SQIVND (reference sequence). This CDR3 spans 15 amino acids. Looking up the rest from reference TRBV19 and TRBJ2-1 gives the full variable domain: DGGITQSPKYLFRKEGQNVTLSCEQNLNHDAMYWYRQDPGQGLRLIYYSQIVNDFQKGDIAEGYSVSREKKESFPLTVTSAQKNPTAFYLCASSIIANSYNEQFFGPGTRLTVL.

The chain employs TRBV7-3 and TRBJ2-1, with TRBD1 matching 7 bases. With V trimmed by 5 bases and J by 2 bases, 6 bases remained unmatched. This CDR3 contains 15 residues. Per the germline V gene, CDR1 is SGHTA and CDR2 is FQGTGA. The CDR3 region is CASSLGDRAYNEQFF. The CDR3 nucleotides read TGTGCCAGCAGCCTAGGGGACAGAGCCTACAATGAGCAGTTCTTC.

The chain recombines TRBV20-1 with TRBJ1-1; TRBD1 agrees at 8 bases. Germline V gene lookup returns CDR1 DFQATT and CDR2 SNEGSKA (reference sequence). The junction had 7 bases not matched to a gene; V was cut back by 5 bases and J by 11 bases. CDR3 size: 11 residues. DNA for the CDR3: TGCAGTGCTTCGACAGGGGAGCGGGCTTTCTTT. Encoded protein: CSASTGERAFF.

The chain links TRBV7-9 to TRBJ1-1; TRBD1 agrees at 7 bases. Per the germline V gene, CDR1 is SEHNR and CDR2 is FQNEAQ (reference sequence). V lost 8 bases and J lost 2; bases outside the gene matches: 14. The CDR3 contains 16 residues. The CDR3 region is CASREPHRGVNTEAFF. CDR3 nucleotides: TGTGCCAGCCGTGAGCCTCACAGGGGTGTAAACACTGAAGCTTTCTTT.

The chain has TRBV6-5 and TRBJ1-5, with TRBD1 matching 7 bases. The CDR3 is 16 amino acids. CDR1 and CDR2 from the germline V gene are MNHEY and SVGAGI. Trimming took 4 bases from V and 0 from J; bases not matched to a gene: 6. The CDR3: CASSSRGLGSNQPQHF. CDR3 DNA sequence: TGTGCCAGCAGTTCAAGGGGGCTGGGTAGCAATCAGCCCCAGCATTTT.

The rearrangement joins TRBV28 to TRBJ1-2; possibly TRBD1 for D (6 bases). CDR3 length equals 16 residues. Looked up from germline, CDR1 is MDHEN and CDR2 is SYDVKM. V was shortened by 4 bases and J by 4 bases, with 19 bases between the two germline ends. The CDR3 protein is CASSSDPRQVLYGYTF. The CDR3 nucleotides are TGTGCCAGCAGTTCCGACCCCCGACAGGTCCTCTATGGCTACACCTTC.

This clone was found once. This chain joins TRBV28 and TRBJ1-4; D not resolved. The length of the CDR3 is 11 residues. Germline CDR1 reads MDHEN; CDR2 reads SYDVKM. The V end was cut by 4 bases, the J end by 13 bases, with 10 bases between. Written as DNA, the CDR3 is TGTGCCAGCAGTTCGGAGGCCAGACTGTTTTTT. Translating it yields CASSSEARLFF.

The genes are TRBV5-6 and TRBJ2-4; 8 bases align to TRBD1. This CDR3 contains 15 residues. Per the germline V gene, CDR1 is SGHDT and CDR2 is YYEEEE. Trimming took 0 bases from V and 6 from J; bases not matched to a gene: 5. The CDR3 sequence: CASSLGRGRLNIQYF. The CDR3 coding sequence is TGTGCCAGCAGCTTGGGCAGGGGGCGATTAAACATTCAGTACTTC. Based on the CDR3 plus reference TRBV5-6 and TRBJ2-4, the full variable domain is DAGVTQSPTHLIKTRGQQVTLRCSPKSGHDTVSWYQQALGQGPQFIFQYYEEEERQRGNFPDRFSGHQFPNYSSELNVNALLLGDSALYLCASSLGRGRLNIQYFGAGTRLSVL.

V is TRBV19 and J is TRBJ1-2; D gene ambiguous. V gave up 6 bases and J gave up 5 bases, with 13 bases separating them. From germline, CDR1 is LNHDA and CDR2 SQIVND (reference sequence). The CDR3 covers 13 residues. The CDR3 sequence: CASRNSRAYGYTF. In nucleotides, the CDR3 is TGTGCCAGTAGGAACTCGAGGGCATATGGCTACACCTTC.

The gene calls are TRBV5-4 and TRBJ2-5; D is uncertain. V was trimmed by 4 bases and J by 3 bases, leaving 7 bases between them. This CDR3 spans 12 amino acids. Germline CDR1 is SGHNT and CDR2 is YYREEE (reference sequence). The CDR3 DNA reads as TGTGCCAGCAGCACCGGAGAAGAGACCCAGTACTTC. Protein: CASSTGEETQYF.

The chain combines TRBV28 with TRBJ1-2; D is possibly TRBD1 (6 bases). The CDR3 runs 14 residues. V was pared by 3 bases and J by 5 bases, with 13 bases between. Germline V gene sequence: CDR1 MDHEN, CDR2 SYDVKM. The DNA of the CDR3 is TGTGCCAGCAGTTTGGTCGGGGGGCGATATGGCTACACCTTC. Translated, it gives CASSLVGGRYGYTF.

The CDR3 protein is CASSDGMNNEQFF. CDR3 sequence (DNA): TGCGCCAGCTCTGACGGGATGAACAATGAGCAGTTCTTC. The rearrangement joins TRBV5-1 to TRBJ2-1; possible D gene TRBD2, 5 bases. Germline values: CDR1 SGHRS, CDR2 YFSETQ. The CDR3 covers 13 residues. The ends were cut back, 7 bases at V and 5 bases at J, with 13 bases in the middle.

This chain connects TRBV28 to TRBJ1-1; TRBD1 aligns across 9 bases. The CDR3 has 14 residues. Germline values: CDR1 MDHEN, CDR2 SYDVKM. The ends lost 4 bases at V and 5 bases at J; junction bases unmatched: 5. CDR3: CASSSGTGRTEAFF. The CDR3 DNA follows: TGTGCCAGCAGTTCCGGGACAGGGAGGACTGAAGCTTTCTTT. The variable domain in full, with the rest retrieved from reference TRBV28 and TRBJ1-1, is DVKVTQSSRYLVKRTGEKVFLECVQDMDHENMFWYRQDPGLGLRLIYFSYDVKMKEKGDIPEGYSVSREKKERFSLILESASTNQTSMYLCASSSGTGRTEAFFGQGTRLTVV.

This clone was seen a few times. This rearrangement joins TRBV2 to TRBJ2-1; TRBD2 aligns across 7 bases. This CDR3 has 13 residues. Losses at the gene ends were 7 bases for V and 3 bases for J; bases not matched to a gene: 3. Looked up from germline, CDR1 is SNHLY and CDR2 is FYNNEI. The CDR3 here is CASKPSGYNEQFF. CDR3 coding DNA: TGTGCCAGCAAGCCTAGCGGCTACAATGAGCAGTTCTTC.

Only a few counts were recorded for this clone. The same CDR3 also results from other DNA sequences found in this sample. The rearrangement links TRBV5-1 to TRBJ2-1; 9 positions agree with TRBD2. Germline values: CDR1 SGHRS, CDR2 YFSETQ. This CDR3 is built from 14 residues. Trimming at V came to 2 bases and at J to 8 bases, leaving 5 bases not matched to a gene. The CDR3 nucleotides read TGCGCCAGCAGCTTCGGACTAGCGAGCGATGAGCAGTTCTTC. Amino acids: CASSFGLASDEQFF.

CDR3 region: CASSEVRVVQPQHF. CDR3 sequence (DNA): TGTGCCAGCAGTGAGGTACGGGTCGTTCAGCCCCAGCATTTT. The chain joins TRBV6-1 to TRBJ1-5; D not certain. Germline CDR1 reads MNHNS; CDR2 reads SASEGT. V was trimmed by 3 bases and J by 6 bases, leaving 12 bases between them. This CDR3 contains 14 residues.